These 16 T cell receptor beta chains originate from one sample sequenced in a study of siplizumab effects on memory and regulatory T cells. Assay used: immunoSEQ multiplex PCR; TCRdb lists only in-frame clones, some missing. Of 120,000 or so clones listed, around nine tenths are singletons. The sequencing input was CD4+ T cells sorted from blood. These receptors originate from a human donor in good health.

The J gene is TRBJ2-7, the V gene TRBV19, with no clear D. In germline, CDR1 is LNHDA, CDR2 SQIVND (reference sequence). V was clipped by 8 bases and J by 3 bases, with 23 bases between them. The CDR3 extends over 16 amino acids. CDR3 loop: CASSLSPGSRLYEQYF. The CDR3 DNA reads as TGTGCCAGTTCCCTCTCCCCTGGATCCCGACTCTACGAGCAGTACTTC. Using reference TRBV19 and TRBJ2-7 for the parts outside the CDR3, the full variable domain is DGGITQSPKYLFRKEGQNVTLSCEQNLNHDAMYWYRQDPGQGLRLIYYSQIVNDFQKGDIAEGYSVSREKKESFPLTVTSAQKNPTAFYLCASSLSPGSRLYEQYFGPGTRLTVT.

Comments on this clone: Distinct nucleotide sequences in the sample also encode this CDR3. This chain connects TRBV27 to TRBJ2-1; no definite D call. The length of the CDR3 is 12 residues. Germline V gene lookup returns CDR1 MNHEY and CDR2 SMNVEV (reference sequence). V lost 3 bases, J lost 9 bases, and 9 bases lay in between. CDR3 residues: CASSFSRGEQFF. CDR3 sequence (DNA): TGTGCCAGCAGTTTCTCGAGAGGTGAGCAGTTCTTC.

V is TRBV9 and J is TRBJ2-1, with TRBD2 matching over 11 bases. This CDR3 is built from 15 residues. The germline CDR1 and CDR2 sequences are SGDLS and YYNGEE. The V gene end was trimmed by 2 bases and the J gene end by 9 bases; junction bases not matched to a gene: 7. The chain's CDR3 is CASSVSGRASPEQFF. For the CDR3, the DNA is TGTGCCAGCAGCGTTAGCGGGAGGGCTTCTCCTGAGCAGTTCTTC.

The chain has TRBV18 and TRBJ2-5; 8 bases are a match to TRBD2. The V gene end was trimmed by 6 bases and the J gene end by 0 bases; junction bases not matched to a gene: 9. The germline CDR1 and CDR2 sequences are KGHSH and LQKENI. CDR3 length: 16 residues. The CDR3 coding sequence is TGTGCCAGCTCCCCGAGGGCTAGCGGGCACCAAGAGACCCAGTACTTC. The encoded protein is CASSPRASGHQETQYF. The full variable domain, its missing parts supplied by reference TRBV18 and TRBJ2-5, is NAGVMQNPRHLVRRRGQEARLRCSPMKGHSHVYWYRQLPEEGLKFMVYLQKENIIDESGMPKERFSAEFPKEGPSILRIQQVVRGDSAAYFCASSPRASGHQETQYFGPGTRLLVL.

V is TRBV5-6 and J is TRBJ1-1; D possibly corresponds to TRBD1 (6 bases). V gave up 7 bases and J gave up 1 base, with 14 bases separating them. Germline V gene sequence: CDR1 SGHDT, CDR2 YYEEEE. CDR3 length: 14 residues. CDR3 region: CASGTAGANTEAFF. The CDR3 bases are TGTGCCAGCGGCACGGCGGGGGCGAACACTGAAGCTTTCTTT.

This chain connects TRBV15 to TRBJ1-2; possible D gene TRBD1, 6 bases. The germline gives CDR1 LNHNV, CDR2 YYDKDF (reference sequence). The CDR3 extends over 12 amino acids. V lost 0 bases and J lost 10, with 9 bases in between. CDR3 sequence (DNA): TGTGCCACCAGCAGAGATGAGGGGGTCTACACCTTC. It encodes CATSRDEGVYTF.

J is TRBJ1-2 and V is TRBV4-2; D uncertain. The CDR3 is made up of 14 amino acids. Deletions cut 0 bases from V and 5 bases from J, with 10 bases between. Germline assignment: CDR1 LGHNA and CDR2 YNFKEQ. CDR3 DNA: TGTGCCAGCAGCCAAGATGAGGCGGGGTATGGCTACACCTTC. Its protein product is CASSQDEAGYGYTF.

The V gene is TRBV6-4, the J gene TRBJ2-3, with D possibly matching TRBD1 (6 bases). The CDR3 extends over 15 amino acids. V lost 5 bases to trimming and J lost 0 bases, with 12 bases between them. The germline gives CDR1 MRHNA, CDR2 SNTAGT. The CDR3 nucleotides are TGTGCCAGCAGTAAACAGGGTTCTAGCACAGATACGCAGTATTTT. Protein product: CASSKQGSSTDTQYF.

The gene calls are TRBV6-6 and TRBJ2-5; 8 positions agree with TRBD2. The CDR3 runs to 14 residues. J gave up 5 bases and V 7 bases, and 9 bases lay outside the gene matches. CDR1 is MNHNY, CDR2 SVGAGI, per germline (reference sequence). CDR3 bases: TGTGCCAGCAATATCCCGGGGGGGGGTGAGACCCAGTACTTC. Protein sequence: CASNIPGGGETQYF.

The V call is TRBV7-8, the J call TRBJ1-2; tentatively, D is TRBD1 (6 bases). V was clipped by 1 base and J by 8 bases, with 11 bases between them. The CDR3 loop spans 13 amino acids. CDR1 and CDR2 from the germline V gene are SGHVS and FQNEAQ. The CDR3 here is CASSLERGIGYTF. In nucleotides, the CDR3 is TGTGCCAGCAGCTTAGAAAGGGGGATCGGCTACACCTTC.

The rearrangement joins TRBV5-1 to TRBJ2-4; D not certain. The V end was cut by 3 bases, the J end by 7 bases, with 14 bases between. Germline CDR1 SGHRS, CDR2 YFSETQ. The CDR3 consists of 14 residues. The CDR3 nucleotides read TGCGCCAGCAGCTGGGGTCCCCCGGAGAACATTCAGTACTTC. Protein sequence: CASSWGPPENIQYF.

The chain links TRBV18 to TRBJ2-1; 12 nucleotides agree with TRBD2. Losses at the gene ends were 3 bases for V and 7 bases for J; bases not matched to a gene: 4. The germline CDR1 and CDR2 sequences are KGHSH and LQKENI. CDR3 size: 15 residues. The CDR3 reads CASSPTSGSVNEQFF. The CDR3 bases are TGTGCCAGCTCACCGACTAGCGGGAGTGTGAATGAGCAGTTCTTC.

The rearrangement uses TRBV6-5 and TRBJ2-7; D is perhaps TRBD1 (5 bases). This CDR3 spans 16 amino acids. The V and J ends lost 4 bases and 5 bases respectively, with 21 bases between them. Germline V gene sequence: CDR1 MNHEY, CDR2 SVGAGI. The CDR3 protein is CASSSSKTSTVHEQYF. The CDR3 coding sequence is TGTGCCAGCAGTTCCTCGAAAACTTCGACAGTCCACGAGCAGTACTTC.

The chain couples TRBV2 to TRBJ2-2; D gene unclear. Trimming pared 6 bases from V and 2 bases from J, leaving 4 bases between. CDR1 SNHLY and CDR2 FYNNEI come from the germline V gene. This CDR3 is built from 12 residues. The CDR3 region is CASRRNTGELFF. CDR3 nucleotides: TGTGCCAGCAGGCGTAACACCGGGGAGCTGTTTTTT.

DNA of the CDR3: TGTGCCAGCAGTTCCCGAGGGGTCAATGAGCAGTTCTTC. Encoded protein: CASSSRGVNEQFF. The chain carries TRBV6-6 and TRBJ2-1, with D perhaps matching TRBD1 or TRBD2 (5 bases each). Germline V gene sequence: CDR1 MNHNY, CDR2 SVGAGI (reference sequence). The CDR3 spans 13 residues. Trimming removed 4 bases from V and 6 bases from J, with 10 bases in between.

Concerning this clone itself: At one boundary the junction diverges from the germline segment, which might be a read error. This chain uses TRBV6-6 with TRBJ1-3, with D perhaps TRBD1 (5 bases). The CDR3 runs 12 residues. CDR1 and CDR2 from the germline V gene are MNHNY and SVGAGI (reference sequence). The CDR3: CASSYSGVRVDF. CDR3 nucleotide sequence: TGTGCCAGCAGTTACTCGGGGGTAAGGGTAGATTTT.